This T cell receptor (beta chain) was identified during a study of OX40 agonist ivuxolimab in advanced cancers. Whole-study context: Among those enrolled, mean age was around 55 years (range about 23 to 85) and 75% to 90% were male.

The J segment lost 2 bases and the V segment lost 0 bases, leaving 0 bases of the junction unmatched. The CDR3 is 14 amino acids. Germline lookup yields CDR1 SGHNT and CDR2 YYREEE (reference sequence). On this clone itself: The same CDR3 arises from other DNA sequences in this sample as well.

The data were produced by immunoSEQ multiplex PCR, yet TCRdb's version contains in-frame clones alone and is incomplete. The sample contains some 40,000 clones, around 93% of which appear only once. The rearrangement links TRBV5-4 to TRBJ2-7; 9 nucleotides line up with TRBD1. Sequencing used CD4+ or CD8+ T cells sorted from blood, obtained in a trial of the OX40 agonist ivuxolimab. The receptor was derived from an adult with an advanced solid tumor such as melanoma, head and neck, liver or kidney cancer. In nucleotides, the CDR3 is TGTGCCAGCAGCTTGGGACAGGGGGCCTACGAGCAGTACTTC. Translating it yields CASSLGQGAYEQYF.